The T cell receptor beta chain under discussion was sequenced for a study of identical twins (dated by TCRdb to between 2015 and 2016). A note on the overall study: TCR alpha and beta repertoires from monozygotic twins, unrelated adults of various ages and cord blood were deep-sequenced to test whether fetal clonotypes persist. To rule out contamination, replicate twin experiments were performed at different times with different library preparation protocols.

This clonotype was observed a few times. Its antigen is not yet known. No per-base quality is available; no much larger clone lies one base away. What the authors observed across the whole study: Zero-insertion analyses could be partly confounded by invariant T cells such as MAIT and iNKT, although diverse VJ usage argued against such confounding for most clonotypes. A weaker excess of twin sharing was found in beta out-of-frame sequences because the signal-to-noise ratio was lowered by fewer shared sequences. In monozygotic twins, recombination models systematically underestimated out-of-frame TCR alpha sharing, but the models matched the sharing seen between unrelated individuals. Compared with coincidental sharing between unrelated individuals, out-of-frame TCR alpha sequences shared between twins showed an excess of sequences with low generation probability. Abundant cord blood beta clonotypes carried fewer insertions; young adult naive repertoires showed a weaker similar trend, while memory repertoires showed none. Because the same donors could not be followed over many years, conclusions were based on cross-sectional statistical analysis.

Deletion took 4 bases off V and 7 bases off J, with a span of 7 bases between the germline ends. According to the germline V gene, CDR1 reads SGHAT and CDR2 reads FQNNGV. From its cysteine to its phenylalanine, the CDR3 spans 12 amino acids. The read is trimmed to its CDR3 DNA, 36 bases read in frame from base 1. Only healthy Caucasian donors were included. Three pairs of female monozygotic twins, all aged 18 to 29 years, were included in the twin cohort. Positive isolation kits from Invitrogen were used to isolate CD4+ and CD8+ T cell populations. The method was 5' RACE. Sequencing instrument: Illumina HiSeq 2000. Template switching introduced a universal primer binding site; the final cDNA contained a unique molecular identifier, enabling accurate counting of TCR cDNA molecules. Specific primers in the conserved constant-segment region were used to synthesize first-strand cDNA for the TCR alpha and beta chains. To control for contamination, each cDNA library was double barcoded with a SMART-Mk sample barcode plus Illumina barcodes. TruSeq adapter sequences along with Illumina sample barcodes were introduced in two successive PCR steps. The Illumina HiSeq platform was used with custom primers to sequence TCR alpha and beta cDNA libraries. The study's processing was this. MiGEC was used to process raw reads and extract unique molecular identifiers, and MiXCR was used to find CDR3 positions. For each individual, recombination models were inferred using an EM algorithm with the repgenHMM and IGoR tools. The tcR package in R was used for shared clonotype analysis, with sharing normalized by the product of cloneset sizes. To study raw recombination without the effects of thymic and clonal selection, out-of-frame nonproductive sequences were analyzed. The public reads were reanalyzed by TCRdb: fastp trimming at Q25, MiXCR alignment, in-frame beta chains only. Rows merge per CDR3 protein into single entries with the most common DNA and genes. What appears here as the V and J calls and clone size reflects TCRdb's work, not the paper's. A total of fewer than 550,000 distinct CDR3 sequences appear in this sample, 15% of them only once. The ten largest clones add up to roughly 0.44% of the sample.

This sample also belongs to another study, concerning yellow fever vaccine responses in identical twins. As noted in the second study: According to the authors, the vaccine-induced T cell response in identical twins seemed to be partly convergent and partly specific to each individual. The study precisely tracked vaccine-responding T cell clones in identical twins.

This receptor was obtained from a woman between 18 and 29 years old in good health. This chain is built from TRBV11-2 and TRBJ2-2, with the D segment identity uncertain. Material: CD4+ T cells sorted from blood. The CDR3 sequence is CASSSQVGELFF. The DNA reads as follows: TGTGCCAGCAGCTCCCAGGTCGGGGAGCTGTTTTTT.